This T cell receptor beta chain was recorded in a study of OX40 agonist ivuxolimab in advanced cancers. Study overall: An agonistic human IgG2 monoclonal antibody against OX40 (CD134) was given. Study-level points and caveats: Doses of 0.1 to 3.0 mg/kg were accompanied by clonal expansion of CD4+ and CD8+ blood T cells by week 6.

About this clone: Its antigen is unknown.

Measured with immunoSEQ multiplex PCR; TCRdb has only the in-frame clones, and not every one. The top ten clones hold roughly an eighth of a sample with about 64,000 clones, more than 80% of them seen once. The CDR3 is 15 residues long. Trimming at V came to 5 bases and at J to 3 bases, leaving 8 bases not matched to a gene. The germline V gene encodes CDR1 SGHRS and CDR2 YFSETQ. The sample was CD4+ or CD8+ T cells sorted from blood, taken in a trial of the OX40 agonist ivuxolimab. The chain recombines TRBV5-1 with TRBJ1-2; 9 bases fit TRBD1. This TCR came from an adult with an advanced solid tumor such as melanoma, head and neck, liver or kidney cancer. CDR3 bases: TGCGCCAGCAGAGGAACCGGGACAGGGCACTATGGCTACACCTTC. Encoded protein: CASRGTGTGHYGYTF.